The 18 T cell receptor beta chains in this list originate from one sample, sequenced in a study of tumor-infiltrating lymphocytes in primary liver carcinoma. A constant-region primer primed TCR beta cDNA synthesis from 500 ng of total RNA. Libraries for TCR beta were built through three nested multiplex PCR rounds, which together made up a slightly modified ARM-PCR procedure. Two initial PCR rounds of around 9 cycles each paired TRBV1-TRBV30 forward primers with a C-beta reverse primer. TCRdb processed the multiplex PCR reads anew with MiXCR; each CDR3 protein has one entry. Of about 110,000 distinct CDR3 sequences in the sample, approximately 80% are singletons; the top ten hold 15% to 25%. Co-extraction of RNA and DNA was performed on roughly 17-32 mg of unsorted bulk tissue. Sequenced material: liver tumor tissue from sampling region 3. Subset indicated: tumor region T3, left-lateral pole. These receptor sequences come from a man aged 35-49 years with primary liver carcinoma and hepatitis B virus infection.

This clonotype was seen many times. J is TRBJ2-5 and V is TRBV10-3; 7 bases map to TRBD2. Germline lookup yields CDR1 ENHRY and CDR2 SYGVKD. V lost 11 bases to trimming and J lost 1 base; unmatched junction nucleotides: 7. This CDR3 region has 13 residues. DNA of the CDR3: TGTGCCTCTCAGCGGGGCCTCCAAGAGACCCAGTACTTC. Amino acids: CASQRGLQETQYF.

This clonotype occurred once. This CDR3 is missing its conserved last phenylalanine or tryptophan, likely due to a read error. V gene TRBV11-1 combines with J gene TRBJ2-4; 10 bases match TRBD2. Germline loops: CDR1 SGHAT, CDR2 FQDESV (reference sequence). This CDR3 spans 17 amino acids. CDR3 bases: TGTGCCAGCAGCTCTCCCGGGACTAGCGTGACCAAGAACATTCAGTACTTG. Translation gives CASSSPGTSVTKNIQYL.

The rearrangement joins TRBV11-2 to TRBJ1-1, with no clear D. This CDR3 contains 15 residues. V was trimmed by 3 bases and J by 3 bases, leaving 14 bases between them. Germline V CDR1 and CDR2: SGHAT, FQNNGV. Here the CDR3 DNA reads TGTGCCAGCAGCTTCGCTGGGAGTCGGCACACTGAAGCTTTCTTT. Translating it yields CASSFAGSRHTEAFF.

On this clonotype: One end of the junction is discordant with germline, which a read error may explain. The CDR3 region is CASNVQGVGGYTF. CDR3 nucleotides: TGTGCCAGCAACGTACAGGGCGTTGGGGGCTACACATTC. This chain joins TRBV28 and TRBJ1-2; D is possibly TRBD1 (6 bases). The CDR3 is 13 residues long. Germline lookup yields CDR1 MDHEN and CDR2 SYDVKM.

As regards this clonotype: The junction and the germline gene differ at one end; a read error may be behind it. V gene TRBV29-1 combines with J gene TRBJ2-7; TRBD2 aligns across 7 bases. This CDR3 region has 13 residues. Germline assignment: CDR1 SQVTM and CDR2 ANQGSEA. The CDR3 sequence is CIVQTRGGREQYF. DNA for the CDR3: TGCATCGTTCAAACGAGGGGAGGGCGCGAGCAGTACTTT.

The chain recombines TRBV19 with TRBJ2-7, with D possibly called TRBD1 or TRBD2 (7 bases each). V lost 8 bases, J lost 3 bases, and 11 bases lay in between. Germline V gene lookup returns CDR1 LNHDA and CDR2 SQIVND (reference sequence). The CDR3 is made up of 12 amino acids. The DNA for the CDR3 is TGTGCCAGTGGCAGGGGGGGCTACGAGCAGTACTTC. The encoded protein is CASGRGGYEQYF.

As to this clonotype: As the CDR3 is not closed by the conserved phenylalanine or tryptophan, this likely results from a read error. V gene TRBV29-1 combines with J gene TRBJ1-1; weak D call: TRBD1 (5 bases). Per the germline V gene, CDR1 is SQVTM and CDR2 is ANQGSEA. There are 15 residues in the CDR3. The CDR3 protein is CSVLPGWGMNTDAFY. The CDR3 DNA reads as TGCAGCGTTCTTCCGGGGTGGGGGATGAACACTGATGCTTTCTAT.

As to this clonotype: Its ends do not fully match the called genes, so a read error is possible. CDR3 nucleotides: TGTGCCATGAGTGAGTCGCCAGGGGACTATGGCTACACCTTC. Its protein product is CAMSESPGDYGYTF. The chain is built from TRBV10-3 and TRBJ1-2, with D maybe TRBD1 (6 bases). The V gene's germline CDR1 is ENHRY and CDR2 SYGVKD. The CDR3 loop spans 14 amino acids.

Remarks on this clonotype: At one end the junction does not follow the germline gene, possibly because of a read error. This chain links TRBV4-2 with TRBJ1-1; no firm D call. Germline V gene data show CDR1 as LGHNA and CDR2 as YNFKEQ. The CDR3 sequence is 13 residues long. The CDR3 sequence: CASSQDSNRRAYF. The CDR3 DNA follows: TGTGCCAGCAGCCAAGATTCCAATAGGAGAGCTTACTTT.

To note about this clonotype: A junction end diverges from the germline sequence, so it may reflect a read error. The chain combines TRBV11-3 with TRBJ1-1; D is unresolved. This CDR3 has 14 amino acids. The germline gives CDR1 SGHNT, CDR2 YENEEA. CDR3: CAGSLVGGNTEAFF. CDR3 sequence (DNA): TGTGCCGGCAGTTTAGTGGGAGGGAACACTGAAGCTTTCTTT.

In this sample, this clonotype turned up once. Mismatch with germline at one junction end may stem from a read error. This chain uses TRBV11-2 with TRBJ2-1; unclear D gene. The CDR3 loop spans 14 amino acids. Germline V gene data show CDR1 as SGHAT and CDR2 as FQNNGV. The CDR3 bases are TGTACCAGCAGCTTGCTGCAGGAGTGGGGTGAGCAGTTCTTC. Translating it yields CTSSLLQEWGEQFF. Complete variable domain (other parts from reference TRBV11-2 and TRBJ2-1): EAGVAQSPRYKIIEKRQSVAFWCNPISGHATLYWYQQILGQGPKLLIQFQNNGVVDDSQLPKDRFSAERLKGVDSTLKIQPAKLEDSAVYLCTSSLLQEWGEQFFGPGTRLTVL.

Comments on this clonotype: At one end, the junction sequence differs from germline, possibly due to a read error. V usage is TRBV29-1 and J usage is TRBJ2-5; D not resolved. CDR1 and CDR2 (germline): SQVTM, ANQGSEA. The CDR3 is made up of 12 amino acids. This CDR3 is CSVSAYQETRYF. DNA of the CDR3: TGCAGCGTTTCCGCTTACCAAGAGACCCGGTACTTC.

To note about this clonotype: As the CDR3 is not closed by the conserved phenylalanine or tryptophan, this likely results from a read error. The gene calls are TRBV4-2 and TRBJ1-2; TRBD1 matches at 7 bases. V lost 7 bases to trimming and J lost 4 bases; unmatched junction nucleotides: 21. Germline V gene sequence: CDR1 LGHNA, CDR2 YNFKEQ. The CDR3 runs 18 residues. CDR3 protein: CASNRSSRGGGASYGYTS. As DNA, the CDR3 is TGTGCCAGCAACCGATCGTCCAGGGGGGGGGGCGCGTCCTATGGCTACACCTCC.

With regard to this clonotype: One end of the junction does not line up with germline, which may come from a read error. V and J are TRBV6-5 and TRBJ2-5, with D perhaps TRBD1 or TRBD2 (6 bases each). The CDR3 totals 13 residues. Germline V gene lookup returns CDR1 MNHEY and CDR2 SVGAGI. The DNA for the CDR3 is TGTGCCAGCAGTCACCCGGGGGCGGAGACCCACTACTTC. It encodes CASSHPGAETHYF.

With respect to this clonotype: At one of its ends the junction is not consistent with the germline gene, which may arise from a read error. CDR3 loop: CASSPFKTSGNNERFF. DNA for the CDR3: TGTGCCAGCAGCCCCTTTAAGACTAGCGGCAACAATGAGCGGTTCTTC. This chain links TRBV4-2 with TRBJ2-1; TRBD2 matches at 9 bases. CDR1 and CDR2 from the germline V gene are LGHNA and YNFKEQ. The CDR3 length is 16 residues.

Regarding this clonotype: Compared with germline, one end of the junction differs, possibly owing to a read error. V gene TRBV20-1 combines with J gene TRBJ2-2, with 8 bases identical to TRBD1. The germline V gene encodes CDR1 DFQATT and CDR2 SNEGSKA (reference sequence). The CDR3 loop spans 15 amino acids. Written as DNA, the CDR3 is TGCAGTGCTAGATTGACAGGGGTTGACACCGGGAAGCTGTTTTTT. Amino acids: CSARLTGVDTGKLFF.

Concerning this clonotype itself: A much larger clonotype is one base distant, so this may be a read error. The chain combines TRBV20-1 with TRBJ1-1; 10 bases map to TRBD1. The CDR3 is 14 residues long. Germline V gene data show CDR1 as DFQATT and CDR2 as SNEGSKA (reference sequence). The CDR3 DNA reads TGCAGAGCTAGAGTGACGACAGGGGGCCCAGAAGCTTTCTTT. Amino acids: CRARVTTGGPEAFF.

The chain joins TRBV6-6 to TRBJ2-1; 10 bases align to TRBD2. V gave up 10 bases and J gave up 11 bases; unmatched junction bases: 20. The CDR3 is 16 residues long. Germline V CDR1 and CDR2: MNHNY, SVGAGI (reference sequence). The CDR3 DNA is TGTGCCACCCTCGGAGCGGGAGGGCCCGTCCACACTAAGCAGTTCTTC. Its protein product is CATLGAGGPVHTKQFF.